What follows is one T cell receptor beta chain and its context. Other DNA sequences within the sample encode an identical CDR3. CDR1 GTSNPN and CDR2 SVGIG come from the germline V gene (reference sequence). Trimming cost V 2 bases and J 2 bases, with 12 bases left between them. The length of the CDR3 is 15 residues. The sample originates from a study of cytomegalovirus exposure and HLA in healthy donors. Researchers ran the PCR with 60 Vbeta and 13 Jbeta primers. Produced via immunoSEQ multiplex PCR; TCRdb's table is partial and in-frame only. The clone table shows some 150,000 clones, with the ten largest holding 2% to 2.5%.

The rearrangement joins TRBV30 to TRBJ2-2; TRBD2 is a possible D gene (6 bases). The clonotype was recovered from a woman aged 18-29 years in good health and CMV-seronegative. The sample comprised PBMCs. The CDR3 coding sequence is TGTGCCTGGAGTAGAGGCGGGACTAACACCGGGGAGCTGTTTTTT. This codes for CAWSRGGTNTGELFF.